These 27 T cell receptor beta chains originate from one sample sequenced in a study of shared clonotypes between healthy human individuals. Repertoires were generated with immunoSEQ multiplex PCR, while TCRdb's copy carries only in-frame clones and drops some. The sample lists 550,000 to 700,000 clones, around three quarters occurring once. Sequencing input: memory CD4+ T cells sorted from blood. Sample subset: CD45RA-negative fraction. These receptors were collected from a young woman in good health.

The chain joins TRBV28 to TRBJ1-4, with 9 bases identical to TRBD1. Looked up from germline, CDR1 is MDHEN and CDR2 is SYDVKM. With 5 bases clipped from V and 8 bases from J, the junction kept 9 bases outside the gene matches. CDR3 length equals 15 residues. Here the CDR3 DNA reads TGTGCCAGCAGTCCCCAGACAGGGGGGAGGGAAAAACTGTTTTTT. This translates into CASSPQTGGREKLFF.

This chain joins TRBV2 and TRBJ2-1; 9 bases match TRBD2. The germline CDR1 and CDR2 sequences are SNHLY and FYNNEI. The CDR3 loop spans 14 amino acids. V gave up 7 bases and J gave up 2 bases; unmatched junction bases: 3. The CDR3 protein is CASTRLAAYNEQFF. CDR3 DNA sequence: TGTGCCAGCACGCGACTAGCGGCCTACAATGAGCAGTTCTTC.

This clone occurred a few times. The rearrangement joins TRBV5-1 to TRBJ1-2; D gene unclear. Looked up from germline, CDR1 is SGHRS and CDR2 is YFSETQ. Between the trimmed V and J ends, which lost 0 bases and 8 bases, there was a span of 11 bases. CDR3 length: 13 residues. In DNA, the CDR3 is TGCGCCAGCAGCTTGGGACCCCCTTCCGGCTACACCTTC. This gives the protein CASSLGPPSGYTF.

On this clone: Additional DNA sequences in this sample encode the identical CDR3. The V gene is TRBV5-1, the J gene TRBJ1-5, with TRBD1 identical over 7 bases. V lost 0 bases and J lost 2; bases outside the gene matches: 2. The germline V gene encodes CDR1 SGHRS and CDR2 YFSETQ. The CDR3 covers 15 residues. The chain's CDR3 is CASSLEGAGNQPQHF. CDR3 nucleotide sequence: TGCGCCAGCAGCTTGGAGGGGGCCGGCAATCAGCCCCAGCATTTT.

V usage is TRBV6-5 and J usage is TRBJ1-1, with a possible D match to TRBD1 (6 bases). The CDR3 loop spans 16 amino acids. The germline V gene has CDR1 MNHEY and CDR2 SVGAGI. Trimming shortened V by 1 base and J by 5 bases, and 17 bases separated the two germline ends. The DNA of the CDR3 is TGTGCCAGCAGTTACTGGGGGGCCAGAGGCGGAACTGAAGCTTTCTTT. Translated, it gives CASSYWGARGGTEAFF.

This chain joins TRBV29-1 and TRBJ1-1; a possible D gene is TRBD1 (5 bases). The CDR3 loop spans 11 amino acids. Looked up from germline, CDR1 is SQVTM and CDR2 is ANQGSEA. V was pared by 7 bases and J by 7 bases, with 13 bases between. For the CDR3, the DNA is TGCAGCGGGATACGGGGGAGTGAAGCTTTCTTT. This sequence encodes CSGIRGSEAFF. Using reference TRBV29-1 and TRBJ1-1 for the parts outside the CDR3, the full variable domain is SAVISQKPSRDICQRGTSLTIQCQVDSQVTMMFWYRQQPGQSLTLIATANQGSEATYESGFVIDKFPISRPNLTFSTLTVSNMSPEDSSIYLCSGIRGSEAFFGQGTRLTVV.

This clone was seen more than once but under ten times. The V call is TRBV7-8, the J call TRBJ1-3; D may be TRBD1 (6 bases). Germline V lookup: CDR1 SGHVS, CDR2 FQNEAQ. The CDR3 has 14 amino acids. Trimming pared 3 bases from V and 3 bases from J, leaving 9 bases between. The CDR3 loop is CASSFGTIGNTIYF. The CDR3 nucleotides read TGTGCCAGCAGCTTCGGGACAATTGGAAACACCATATATTTT. The full variable domain, with the rest looked up from reference TRBV7-8 and TRBJ1-3, is GAGVSQSPRYKVAKRGQDVALRCDPISGHVSLFWYQQALGQGPEFLTYFQNEAQLDKSGLPSDRFFAERPEGSVSTLKIQRTQQEDSAVYLCASSFGTIGNTIYFGEGSWLTVV.

This clone was counted a single time. One junction end disagrees with the germline gene, perhaps due to a read error. V and J are TRBV4-1 and TRBJ2-5; TRBD1 might be the D (6 bases). Germline loops: CDR1 MGHRA, CDR2 YSYEKL. This CDR3 spans 12 amino acids. CDR3 region: CASSQEGTRKDF. In DNA, the CDR3 is TGCGCCAGCAGCCAAGAGGGGACAAGGAAGGACTTC.

This clone was seen more than once but under ten times. The chain links TRBV5-8 to TRBJ1-1, with a possible D match to TRBD1 (5 bases). CDR1 SGHTS and CDR2 YDEGEE come from the germline V gene. Trimming removed 2 bases at V and 4 bases at J, with 12 bases between. This CDR3 is 14 amino acids long. The CDR3: CASSLMGEITEAFF. The CDR3 DNA is TGTGCCAGCAGCTTAATGGGGGAGATCACTGAAGCTTTCTTT.

The genes are TRBV28 and TRBJ2-7, with D possibly matching TRBD1 (6 bases). V lost 6 bases and J 3 bases, leaving 12 bases between the germline ends. The CDR3 sequence is 13 residues long. CDR1 and CDR2 (germline): MDHEN, SYDVKM. For the CDR3, the DNA is TGTGCCAGCAGGTCACAGGGATTCTACGAGCAGTACTTC. Amino acids: CASRSQGFYEQYF.

CDR3 nucleotides: TGTGCCAGCTCACCCAGGACAGCCCGGGGGGATACGCAGTATTTT. Protein product: CASSPRTARGDTQYF. The rearrangement joins TRBV18 to TRBJ2-3; D is possibly TRBD1 or TRBD2 (6 bases each). V lost 3 bases to trimming and J lost 6 bases, with 16 bases between them. The germline V gene has CDR1 KGHSH and CDR2 LQKENI. The CDR3 runs 15 residues.

The CDR3 DNA is TGTGCCAGCAGTTTCGGCCACGTACACATATCCGGGACTCCCTTGAACACTGAAGCTTTCTTT. This gives the protein CASSFGHVHISGTPLNTEAFF. V and J are TRBV27 and TRBJ1-1; perhaps TRBD1 as D (5 bases). V lost 3 bases to trimming and J lost 0 bases, with 29 bases between them. The CDR3 runs 21 residues. Germline V gives CDR1 MNHEY, CDR2 SMNVEV (reference sequence).

The rearrangement uses TRBV11-1 and TRBJ1-1, with D possibly matching TRBD1 (6 bases). The CDR3 loop spans 13 amino acids. Germline V CDR1 and CDR2: SGHAT, FQDESV (reference sequence). The V end was cut by 5 bases, the J end by 9 bases, with 16 bases between. The DNA for the CDR3 is TGTGCCAGCAGCCCCGTCGGGACAAAAAAAGCTTTCTTT. It encodes CASSPVGTKKAFF.

This CDR3 is CASSLRDSYLNYGYTF. CDR3 sequence (DNA): TGTGCCAGCAGCCTCCGGGACAGCTACTTAAACTATGGCTACACCTTC. V gene TRBV2 combines with J gene TRBJ1-2, with TRBD1 matching over 7 bases. CDR1 is SNHLY, CDR2 FYNNEI, per germline. This CDR3 has 16 residues. Trimming cost V 6 bases and J 2 bases; bases outside gene matches: 12.

The rearrangement uses TRBV9 and TRBJ1-5; D unresolved. Germline V gene lookup returns CDR1 SGDLS and CDR2 YYNGEE. CDR3 size: 15 residues. Trimming shortened V by 0 bases and J by 4 bases, and 11 bases separated the two germline ends. The CDR3 is CASSVGPVFNQPQHF. Here the CDR3 DNA reads TGTGCCAGCAGCGTAGGGCCAGTCTTTAATCAGCCCCAGCATTTT.

The rearrangement links TRBV28 to TRBJ2-7; 8 nucleotides agree with TRBD2. Per the germline V gene, CDR1 is MDHEN and CDR2 is SYDVKM. This CDR3 is built from 14 residues. Trimming cost V 3 bases and J 4 bases; bases outside gene matches: 5. The CDR3 is CASSFSRGRYEQYF. The CDR3 DNA reads as TGTGCCAGCAGTTTCTCCCGCGGGAGGTACGAGCAGTACTTC.

This clone has a single count. The V call is TRBV7-6, the J call TRBJ2-2; 7 nucleotides agree with TRBD1. Trimming took 8 bases from V and 4 from J; bases not matched to a gene: 13. Germline CDR1 reads SGHVS; CDR2 reads FNYEAQ. CDR3 size: 16 residues. CDR3 sequence: CASGQRQGQSTGELFF. The CDR3 bases are TGTGCCAGCGGCCAGAGACAGGGTCAGAGCACCGGGGAGCTGTTTTTT. The full variable domain, in which reference TRBV7-6 and TRBJ2-2 provide the parts outside the CDR3, is GAGVSQSPRYKVTKRGQDVALRCDPISGHVSLYWYRQALGQGPEFLTYFNYEAQQDKSGLPNDRFSAERPEGSISTLTIQRTEQRDSAMYRCASGQRQGQSTGELFFGEGSRLTVL.

This chain connects TRBV7-3 to TRBJ2-2, with 7 positions matching TRBD1. The CDR3 sequence is 13 residues long. Per germline, CDR1 SGHTA and CDR2 FQGTGA. The V gene end was trimmed by 4 bases and the J gene end by 6 bases; junction bases not matched to a gene: 2. The CDR3 nucleotides are TGTGCCAGCAGCTCACAGGGGTCCGGGGAGCTGTTTTTT. Residues: CASSSQGSGELFF.

V and J are TRBV29-1 and TRBJ1-2; D remains unclear. The CDR3 spans 11 residues. The V end lost 7 bases, the J end lost 4 bases, and 10 bases lay between the germline ends. CDR1 is SQVTM, CDR2 ANQGSEA, per germline. The CDR3 here is CSDLRLYGYTF. The CDR3 DNA sequence: TGCAGCGACCTCCGGCTCTATGGCTACACCTTC.

The chain employs TRBV7-9 and TRBJ1-5, with a tentative D call TRBD1 (5 bases). Germline V CDR1 and CDR2: SEHNR, FQNEAQ (reference sequence). The CDR3 is 17 residues long. V lost 4 bases and J 6 bases, leaving 22 bases between the germline ends. CDR3 in DNA: TGTGCCAGCAGCTCCGGACCCGAGGGGAGGGCAATTCAGCCCCAGCATTTT. Translation: CASSSGPEGRAIQPQHF. Full variable domain (missing parts from reference TRBV7-9 and TRBJ1-5): DTGVSQNPRHKITKRGQNVTFRCDPISEHNRLYWYRQTLGQGPEFLTYFQNEAQLEKSRLLSDRFSAERPKGSFSTLEIQRTEQGDSAMYLCASSSGPEGRAIQPQHFGDGTRLSIL.

This clone was recorded many times. This rearrangement joins TRBV7-2 to TRBJ2-2; 7 bases align to TRBD1. This CDR3 contains 16 residues. Germline lookup yields CDR1 SGHTA and CDR2 FQGNSA. The J segment lost 5 bases and the V segment lost 5 bases, leaving 11 bases of the junction unmatched. This CDR3 reads CASSDHRDRLTGELFF. CDR3 coding DNA: TGTGCCAGCAGCGATCATCGGGACAGACTAACCGGGGAGCTGTTTTTT.

The chain has TRBV27 and TRBJ2-7, with TRBD1 identical over 7 bases. This CDR3 has 15 amino acids. Germline trimming cut 5 bases from V and 2 bases from J; bases unmatched to any gene: 9. The germline gives CDR1 MNHEY, CDR2 SMNVEV (reference sequence). The CDR3 region has the DNA TGTGCCAGCAGTACCTCCGGGACAGAGCCCTACGAGCAGTACTTC. It codes for CASSTSGTEPYEQYF.

The chain links TRBV28 to TRBJ1-5; 8 bases align to TRBD1. J lost 7 bases, V lost 6 bases, and 11 bases had no gene match. CDR1 is MDHEN and CDR2 is SYDVKM in the germline V gene. The CDR3 is 15 amino acids. CDR3 loop: CASRPGQVIGQPQHF. CDR3 DNA: TGTGCCAGCAGGCCGGGACAGGTAATAGGACAGCCCCAGCATTTT.

In its sample, this clone was seen many times. The chain is built from TRBV2 and TRBJ2-7, with a tentative D call TRBD2 (6 bases). V was trimmed by 6 bases and J by 2 bases, leaving 11 bases between them. Looked up from germline, CDR1 is SNHLY and CDR2 is FYNNEI. The CDR3 consists of 13 residues. The CDR3 reads CASRRDNTYEQYF. In nucleotides, the CDR3 is TGTGCCAGCAGGCGGGATAATACCTACGAGCAGTACTTC.

This chain connects TRBV11-2 to TRBJ2-2; weak D call: TRBD1 (5 bases). The CDR3 contains 16 residues. V lost 5 bases to trimming and J lost 0 bases, with 13 bases between them. Germline CDR1 is SGHAT and CDR2 is FQNNGV. The CDR3 sequence: CASSKQATSNTGELFF. In nucleotides, the CDR3 is TGTGCCAGCAGCAAACAGGCTACTTCGAACACCGGGGAGCTGTTTTTT.

Here the CDR3 reads CASTASRTQETQYF. The DNA for the CDR3 is TGTGCCAGCACGGCTAGTAGGACTCAAGAGACCCAGTACTTC. The genes are TRBV2 and TRBJ2-5, with D maybe TRBD2 (5 bases). The CDR3 is 14 residues long. Trimming took 7 bases from V and 2 from J, leaving 14 bases between them. Germline V gives CDR1 SNHLY, CDR2 FYNNEI. The full variable domain, rest sourced from reference TRBV2 and TRBJ2-5, is EPEVTQTPSHQVTQMGQEVILRCVPISNHLYFYWYRQILGQKVEFLVSFYNNEISEKSEIFDDQFSVERPDGSNFTLKIRSTKLEDSAMYFCASTASRTQETQYFGPGTRLLVL.

This clone has just a few counts. The chain combines TRBV7-9 with TRBJ2-3; D not resolved. CDR1 SEHNR and CDR2 FQNEAQ come from the germline V gene (reference sequence). The CDR3 length is 13 residues. The V end was cut by 2 bases, the J end by 1 base, with 4 bases between. The CDR3 nucleotides are TGTGCCAGCAGCTTAAGTGGCACAGATACGCAGTATTTT. Translating it yields CASSLSGTDTQYF.